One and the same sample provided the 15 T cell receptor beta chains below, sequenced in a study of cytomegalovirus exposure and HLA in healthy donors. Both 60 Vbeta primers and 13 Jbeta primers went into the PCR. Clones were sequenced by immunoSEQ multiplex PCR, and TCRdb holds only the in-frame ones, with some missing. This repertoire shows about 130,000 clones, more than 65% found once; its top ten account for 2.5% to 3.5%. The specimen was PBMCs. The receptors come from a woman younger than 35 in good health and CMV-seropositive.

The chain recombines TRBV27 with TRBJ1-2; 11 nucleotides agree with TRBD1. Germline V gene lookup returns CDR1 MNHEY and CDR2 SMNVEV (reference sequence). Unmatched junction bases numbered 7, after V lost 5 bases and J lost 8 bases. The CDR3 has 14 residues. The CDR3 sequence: CASSPRTGGNGYTF. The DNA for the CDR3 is TGTGCCAGCAGTCCAAGGACAGGGGGCAACGGCTACACCTTC.

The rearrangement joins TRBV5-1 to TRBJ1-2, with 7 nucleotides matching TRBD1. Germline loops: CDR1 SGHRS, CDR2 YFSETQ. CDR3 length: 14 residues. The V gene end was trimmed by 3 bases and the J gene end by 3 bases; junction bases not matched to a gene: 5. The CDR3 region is CASSSQGMDYGYTF. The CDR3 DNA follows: TGCGCCAGCAGCTCACAGGGGATGGACTATGGCTACACCTTC.

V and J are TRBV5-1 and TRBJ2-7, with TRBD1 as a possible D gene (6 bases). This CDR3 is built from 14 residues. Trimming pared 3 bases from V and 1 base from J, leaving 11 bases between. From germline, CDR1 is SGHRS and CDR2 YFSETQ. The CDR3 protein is CASSYGQRSYEQYF. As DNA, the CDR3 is TGCGCCAGCAGCTACGGACAGAGGTCCTACGAGCAGTACTTC.

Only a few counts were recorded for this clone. For the CDR3, the DNA is TGTGCCAGCAGCTTTATTGAGGGTATGAACACTGAAGCTTTCTTT. This encodes CASSFIEGMNTEAFF. V usage is TRBV7-9 and J usage is TRBJ1-1; D not resolved. V was cut by 3 bases and J by 0 bases, with 11 bases left in between. This CDR3 is 15 amino acids long. Germline loops: CDR1 SEHNR, CDR2 FQNEAQ (reference sequence).

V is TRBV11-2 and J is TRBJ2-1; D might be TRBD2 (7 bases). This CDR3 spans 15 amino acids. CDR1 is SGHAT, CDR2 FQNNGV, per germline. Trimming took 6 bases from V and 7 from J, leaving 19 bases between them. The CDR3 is CASRPLQGGANEQFF. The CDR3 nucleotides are TGTGCCAGCAGGCCGCTACAGGGAGGGGCTAATGAGCAGTTCTTC.

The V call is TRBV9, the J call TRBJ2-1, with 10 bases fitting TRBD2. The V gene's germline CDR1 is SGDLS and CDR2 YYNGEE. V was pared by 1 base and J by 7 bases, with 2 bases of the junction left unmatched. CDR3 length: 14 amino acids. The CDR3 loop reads CASSVSGGGNEQFF. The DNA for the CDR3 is TGTGCCAGCAGCGTAAGCGGGGGGGGAAATGAGCAGTTCTTC.

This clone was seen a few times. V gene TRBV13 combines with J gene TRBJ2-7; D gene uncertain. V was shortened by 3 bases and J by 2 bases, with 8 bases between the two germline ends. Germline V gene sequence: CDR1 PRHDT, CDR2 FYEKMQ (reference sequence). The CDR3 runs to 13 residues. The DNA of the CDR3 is TGTGCCAGCAGCTTCCTTGCGACCTACGAGCAGTACTTC. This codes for CASSFLATYEQYF.

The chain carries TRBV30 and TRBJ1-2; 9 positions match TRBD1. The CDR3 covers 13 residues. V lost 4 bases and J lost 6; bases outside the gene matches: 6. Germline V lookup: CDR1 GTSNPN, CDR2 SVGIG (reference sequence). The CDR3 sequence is CAWMRQGGNGYTF. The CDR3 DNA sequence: TGTGCCTGGATGAGACAGGGGGGTAATGGCTACACCTTC.

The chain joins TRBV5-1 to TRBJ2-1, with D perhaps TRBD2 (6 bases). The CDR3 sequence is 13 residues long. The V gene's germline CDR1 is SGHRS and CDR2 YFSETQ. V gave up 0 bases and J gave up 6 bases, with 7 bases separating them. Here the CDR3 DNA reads TGCGCCAGCAGCTTGGGTAGCGGCAATGAGCAGTTCTTC. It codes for CASSLGSGNEQFF.

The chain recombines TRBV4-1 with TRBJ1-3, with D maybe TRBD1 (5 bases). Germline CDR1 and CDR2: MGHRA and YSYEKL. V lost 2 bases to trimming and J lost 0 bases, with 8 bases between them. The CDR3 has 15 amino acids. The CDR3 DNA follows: TGCGCCAGCAGCCAAACCAGGGACTCTGGAAACACCATATATTTT. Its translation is CASSQTRDSGNTIYF.

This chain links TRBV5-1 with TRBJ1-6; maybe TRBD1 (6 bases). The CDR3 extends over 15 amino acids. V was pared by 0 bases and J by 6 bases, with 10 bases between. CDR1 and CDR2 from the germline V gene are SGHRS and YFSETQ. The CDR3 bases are TGCGCCAGCAGCTTGGCAGGGGATGGTAATTCACCCCTCCACTTT. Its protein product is CASSLAGDGNSPLHF.

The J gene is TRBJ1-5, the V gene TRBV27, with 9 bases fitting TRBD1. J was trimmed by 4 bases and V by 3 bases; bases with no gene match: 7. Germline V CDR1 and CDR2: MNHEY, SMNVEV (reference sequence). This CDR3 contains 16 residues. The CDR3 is CASSLLGQGKNQPQHF. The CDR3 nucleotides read TGTGCCAGCAGTTTGCTGGGACAGGGAAAGAATCAGCCCCAGCATTTT.

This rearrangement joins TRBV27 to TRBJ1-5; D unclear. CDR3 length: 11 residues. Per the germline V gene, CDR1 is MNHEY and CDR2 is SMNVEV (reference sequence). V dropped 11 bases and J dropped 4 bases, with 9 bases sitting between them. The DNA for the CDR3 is TGTGCCCCGAGCGGTAATCAGCCCCAGCATTTT. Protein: CAPSGNQPQHF.

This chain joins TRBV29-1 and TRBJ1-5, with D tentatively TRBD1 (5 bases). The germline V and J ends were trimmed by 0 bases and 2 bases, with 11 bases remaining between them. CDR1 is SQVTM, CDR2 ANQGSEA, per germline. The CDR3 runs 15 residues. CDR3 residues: CSVEEGGPGNQPQHF. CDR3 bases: TGCAGCGTTGAAGAGGGGGGACCGGGCAATCAGCCCCAGCATTTT.

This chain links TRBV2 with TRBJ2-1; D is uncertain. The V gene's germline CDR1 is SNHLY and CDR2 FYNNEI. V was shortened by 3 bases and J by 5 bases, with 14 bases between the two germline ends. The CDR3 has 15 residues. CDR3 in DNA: TGTGCCAGCAGTGAGGCTGTCAGGCAGAACAATGAGCAGTTCTTC. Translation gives CASSEAVRQNNEQFF.